The 24 T cell receptor beta chains below were found in one sample sequenced in a study of blood T cell repertoires in COVID-19. Measured with immunoSEQ multiplex PCR; TCRdb has only the in-frame clones, and not every one. The table lists about 98,000 clones, about 87% of them singletons. The source material was peripheral blood. The receptors stem from a man aged 50-59 years with active or convalescent COVID-19.

This clone was picked up one time. The chain combines TRBV24-1 with TRBJ1-6; D call uncertain. CDR1 KGHDR and CDR2 SFDVKD come from the germline V gene. The CDR3 sequence is 14 residues long. V lost 4 bases, J lost 0 bases, and 3 bases lay in between. The DNA for the CDR3 is TGTGCCACCAGTGAGAGCTCCTATAATTCACCCCTCCACTTT. It is translated as CATSESSYNSPLHF.

The chain is built from TRBV20-1 and TRBJ2-7; perhaps TRBD2 as D (5 bases). This CDR3 comprises 11 residues. Looked up from germline, CDR1 is DFQATT and CDR2 is SNEGSKA (reference sequence). Trimming took off 6 bases at V and 6 bases at J, with 12 bases between the two ends. The CDR3 loop is CSAKRAGEQYV. The CDR3 nucleotides read TGCAGTGCAAAAAGGGCGGGCGAGCAGTACGTC.

The rearrangement uses TRBV5-6 and TRBJ2-5, with D possibly TRBD1 on 5 matching bases. V gave up 1 base and J gave up 5 bases, with 12 bases separating them. From germline, CDR1 is SGHDT and CDR2 YYEEEE. The CDR3 sequence is 14 residues long. CDR3 loop: CASSLWSGLETQYF. CDR3 DNA sequence: TGTGCCAGCAGCTTGTGGTCAGGGCTGGAGACCCAGTACTTC.

The chain couples TRBV5-8 to TRBJ1-1, with D perhaps matching TRBD1 (6 bases). V was pared by 4 bases and J by 1 base, with 11 bases between. The CDR3 runs 14 residues. Germline CDR1 reads SGHTS; CDR2 reads YDEGEE. The CDR3 DNA follows: TGTGCCAGCAGCAACTACAGGGCGAACACTGAAGCTTTCTTT. This sequence encodes CASSNYRANTEAFF.

The rearrangement uses TRBV20-1 and TRBJ2-1, with 10 bases lining up with TRBD2. J lost 9 bases, V lost 3 bases, and 14 bases had no gene match. This CDR3 contains 16 residues. The germline CDR1 and CDR2 sequences are DFQATT and SNEGSKA (reference sequence). CDR3 in amino acids: CSASGPSGGAAGEQFF. Written as DNA, the CDR3 is TGCAGTGCTAGTGGCCCTAGCGGGGGCGCCGCGGGTGAGCAGTTCTTC.

The chain recombines TRBV12-3 or TRBV12-4 with TRBJ2-2; the D gene is possibly TRBD1 (5 bases). V gave up 7 bases and J gave up 2 bases, with 8 bases separating them. The CDR3 is 13 amino acids. The CDR3 coding sequence is TGTGCCAGCAAGGACACTAACACCGGGGAGCTGTTTTTT. Its translation: CASKDTNTGELFF.

J is TRBJ2-3 and V is TRBV6-5; tentative D call: TRBD1 (5 bases). The CDR3 covers 12 residues. Trimming left V 7 bases short and J 0 bases short, with 5 bases between. From germline, CDR1 is MNHEY and CDR2 SVGAGI. CDR3 nucleotide sequence: TGTGCCAGCAAGGGGAGCACAGATACGCAGTATTTT. This translates into CASKGSTDTQYF.

This clone occurred a few times. The J gene is TRBJ2-1, the V gene TRBV4-3; D possibly corresponds to TRBD1 (5 bases). Trimming shortened V by 4 bases and J by 8 bases, and 9 bases separated the two germline ends. CDR3 length equals 12 residues. The germline V gene has CDR1 LGHNA and CDR2 YSLEER. This CDR3 reads CASSLLGDEQFF. In DNA form, the CDR3 reads TGCGCCAGCAGCCTGTTAGGGGATGAGCAGTTCTTC.

The V and J genes are TRBV5-1 and TRBJ2-5; TRBD2 matches at 13 bases. Germline V gene data show CDR1 as SGHRS and CDR2 as YFSETQ. CDR3 size: 17 residues. Unmatched junction bases numbered 11, after V lost 4 bases and J lost 5 bases. The DNA for the CDR3 is TGCGCCAGCAGCCCCCCGACTAGCGGGGGGCAGGAGGAGACCCAGTACTTC. Protein: CASSPPTSGGQEETQYF.

The CDR3, as DNA: TGTGCCAGCAGTCCCGGACAGGGCATCCCTAATTCACCCCTCCACTTT. Its protein is CASSPGQGIPNSPLHF. The chain carries TRBV9 and TRBJ1-6, with TRBD1 identical over 8 bases. V shed 5 bases and J 6 bases; nucleotides not matched to a gene: 10. CDR1 is SGDLS, CDR2 YYNGEE, per germline. This CDR3 spans 16 amino acids.

The rearrangement links TRBV4-1 to TRBJ1-4, with D possibly TRBD1 on 6 matching bases. The CDR3 runs 15 residues. The V end lost 4 bases, the J end lost 4 bases, and 13 bases lay between the germline ends. Germline CDR1 reads MGHRA; CDR2 reads YSYEKL. CDR3 sequence reads: CASSRRTVLNEKLFF. CDR3 bases: TGCGCCAGCAGCCGACGGACAGTCCTTAATGAAAAACTGTTTTTT.

The chain uses TRBV19 and TRBJ1-5; 8 bases are a match to TRBD1. V lost 3 bases, J lost 0 bases, and 10 bases stayed unmatched. The CDR3 covers 18 residues. Germline values: CDR1 LNHDA, CDR2 SQIVND (reference sequence). CDR3 DNA: TGTGCCAGTAGTATCGCCCAGGGGGCGGTATATAGCAATCAGCCCCAGCATTTT. The encoded protein is CASSIAQGAVYSNQPQHF.

CDR3 sequence reads: CASSPMGPGGANVLTF. CDR3 sequence (DNA): TGTGCCAGCAGCCCTATGGGCCCGGGAGGGGCCAACGTCCTGACTTTC. The chain uses TRBV28 and TRBJ2-6; TRBD2 is a possible D gene (5 bases). The CDR3 runs to 16 residues. The V gene lost 6 bases and the J gene lost 4 bases, with 16 bases spanning the gap. Looked up from germline, CDR1 is MDHEN and CDR2 is SYDVKM.

CDR3 DNA: TGTGCCAGCAGGTCCGTACAAGAGACCCAGTACTTC. Residues: CASRSVQETQYF. The rearrangement uses TRBV7-9 and TRBJ2-5; no firm D call. V was cut by 6 bases and J by 2 bases, with 7 bases left in between. CDR3 size: 12 residues. Germline CDR1 and CDR2: SEHNR and FQNEAQ (reference sequence).

The V call is TRBV6-5, the J call TRBJ2-5; 8 bases match TRBD1. Germline V lookup: CDR1 MNHEY, CDR2 SVGAGI. With 6 bases clipped from V and 5 bases from J, the junction kept 8 bases outside the gene matches. The CDR3 is made up of 14 amino acids. CDR3 in amino acids: CASRITGGLETQYF. The CDR3 bases are TGTGCCAGCAGAATAACAGGGGGGTTGGAGACCCAGTACTTC.

The CDR3 is CASSDGSGGAVDEQFF. CDR3 sequence (DNA): TGTGCCAGCAGTGACGGTAGCGGGGGGGCCGTAGATGAGCAGTTCTTC. The chain employs TRBV6-4 and TRBJ2-1; 11 bases are a match to TRBD2. There are 16 residues in the CDR3. V lost 2 bases, J lost 8 bases, and 8 bases stayed unmatched. Germline loops: CDR1 MRHNA, CDR2 SNTAGT.

V and J are TRBV9 and TRBJ2-1; TRBD2 matches 7 bases. Germline V lookup: CDR1 SGDLS, CDR2 YYNGEE. This CDR3 spans 14 amino acids. The V and J ends lost 0 bases and 9 bases, in that order; junction bases with no gene match: 6. CDR3 sequence (DNA): TGTGCCAGCAGCGTAGAAAGGGGCGGGGGTGAGCAGTTCTTC. Translated: CASSVERGGGEQFF.

On this clone: This same CDR3 is encoded by further DNA sequences in the sample. The rearrangement links TRBV6-2 or TRBV6-3 to TRBJ1-1, with D possibly TRBD1 on 5 matching bases. CDR3 length equals 13 residues. The V gene lost 0 bases and the J gene lost 5 bases, with 7 bases spanning the gap. Germline values: CDR1 MNHEY, CDR2 SVGEGT. CDR3 protein: CASSYSGGTEAFF. The CDR3 DNA sequence: TGTGCCAGCAGTTACTCGGGGGGAACTGAAGCTTTCTTT.

V and J are TRBV11-2 and TRBJ2-3; D not resolved. Per the germline V gene, CDR1 is SGHAT and CDR2 is FQNNGV. V dropped 0 bases and J dropped 5 bases, with 9 bases sitting between them. The CDR3 consists of 14 residues. CDR3 sequence reads: CASSLDGLVDTQYF. The CDR3 coding sequence is TGTGCCAGCAGCTTAGATGGCCTAGTAGATACGCAGTATTTT. The whole variable domain, remainder taken from reference TRBV11-2 and TRBJ2-3, is EAGVAQSPRYKIIEKRQSVAFWCNPISGHATLYWYQQILGQGPKLLIQFQNNGVVDDSQLPKDRFSAERLKGVDSTLKIQPAKLEDSAVYLCASSLDGLVDTQYFGPGTRLTVL.

The chain has TRBV7-2 and TRBJ1-6; 7 bases are shared with TRBD1. The CDR3 covers 15 residues. After removal of 5 bases from V and 9 bases from J, the junction contained 10 bases not matched to a gene. Germline values: CDR1 SGHTA, CDR2 FQGNSA. The CDR3, as DNA: TGTGCCAGCAGCCTACAAGACAGGGAGGCTTCACCCCTCCACTTT. Translating it yields CASSLQDREASPLHF.

The V call is TRBV12-5, the J call TRBJ2-5, with 10 positions matching TRBD2. Looked up from germline, CDR1 is LGHNT and CDR2 is FRNRAP. This CDR3 comprises 16 residues. J was trimmed by 5 bases and V by 4 bases; bases with no gene match: 10. The CDR3 DNA follows: TGTGCTAGTGGTTCCTCGCAGCGGGGGGGCCGGGAGACCCAGTACTTC. Translated, it gives CASGSSQRGGRETQYF. Filled out from reference TRBV12-5 and TRBJ2-5, the complete variable domain reads DARVTQTPRHKVTEMGQEVTMRCQPILGHNTVFWYRQTMMQGLELLAYFRNRAPLDDSGMPKDRFSAEMPDATLATLKIQPSEPRDSAVYFCASGSSQRGGRETQYFGPGTRLLVL.

This chain uses TRBV5-1 with TRBJ2-6, with D possibly TRBD1 on 5 matching bases. Germline V gene data show CDR1 as SGHRS and CDR2 as YFSETQ. Trimming took off 2 bases at V and 0 bases at J, with 6 bases between the two ends. This CDR3 spans 15 amino acids. The CDR3 here is CASSLQASGANVLTF. The CDR3 DNA is TGCGCCAGCAGCTTACAGGCCTCTGGGGCCAACGTCCTGACTTTC.

This chain connects TRBV27 to TRBJ2-7; 8 positions match TRBD2. The CDR3 extends over 14 amino acids. Germline V gene data show CDR1 as MNHEY and CDR2 as SMNVEV (reference sequence). After removal of 6 bases from V and 2 bases from J, the junction contained 6 bases not matched to a gene. The CDR3: CASRPVAGTYEQYV. The CDR3 DNA reads TGTGCCAGCAGGCCGGTAGCGGGGACCTACGAGCAGTACGTC.

The chain joins TRBV24-1 to TRBJ2-5; the D is unclear. The CDR3 covers 13 residues. Germline CDR1 reads KGHDR; CDR2 reads SFDVKD. V was clipped by 1 base and J by 5 bases, with 7 bases between them. Here the CDR3 DNA reads TGTGCCACCAGTGATTTTCCGTCGGAGACCCAGTACTTC. This codes for CATSDFPSETQYF.